Reported below is one T cell receptor beta chain. Its antigen is unknown. A read error may produce the germline difference seen at one junction end. CD8 naive samples were obtained by positive selection for CCR7 among CD45RO-negative cells, yielding a CD45RA+CCR7+ population from which TemRA cells were excluded. Healthy HIV-negative adults with no recently reported acute infections or vaccinations were included as donors. All donors were Caucasian adults living in Nashville, Tennessee, USA. After blood collection by leukapheresis, PBMCs were isolated using Ficoll-Histopaque density gradient centrifugation and then cryopreserved in the vapor phase of liquid nitrogen. Analytical flow cytometry was used to check the purity and quantity of every magnetically sorted T cell population. Each sorted fraction had its genomic DNA isolated and then quantified by UV absorbance on a Nanodrop 2000c. The sample belongs to a study of shared clonotypes between healthy human individuals (dated by TCRdb to the early 2020s). Regarding the research as a whole: A few men and two women, aged 18 to 49 years, made up the cohort. Blood TCR repertoires of five healthy adults were deeply sequenced to estimate repertoire size and the extent of clonotype sharing between individuals. Each donor's leukapheresis produced roughly between roughly 0.85 and 10 billion PBMCs. To increase sequencing depth and limit assay-specific biases, different laboratories used diverse techniques to prepare libraries and sequence TCR repertoires. For each donor, CD4 naive and CD4 memory were each given three plates, CD8 naive was given two plates, and CD8 memory was given one plate. Findings and caveats that apply to the study as a whole: Only blood was sampled, and tissue TCR repertoires likely differ from those in blood. Across four donors, roughly 5.4% of naive CD4, roughly 3.5% of naive CD8, 2.3% of memory CD4, and roughly 0.41% of memory CD8 clonotypes were shared. Clonotypes shared by all four sorted-subset donors showed higher generation probabilities than non-shared clonotypes. Naive subsets generally had larger estimated clonotype richness than memory subsets. Because the study included a small number of donors, the genetic and exposure-history diversity represented was limited. Rarefaction of sorted-subset datasets indicated incomplete sequencing despite the large sequencing depth. Based on pairwise subsampling, the degree of clonotype sharing among donors was expected to be affected by sequencing depth.

Using the deep immunoSEQ assay, TCR CDR3 regions were amplified from genomic DNA by multiplex PCR. Extracted genomic DNA from each cell subset was spread evenly across all wells of several immunoSEQ 96-well plates, with each plate serving as a replicate. For sorted subsets, about 200 ng genomic DNA, equal to tens of thousands of T cell genomes, was loaded into each replicate PCR. The purified libraries were quantified using a Qubit 3.0 fluorometer, sized with a Bioanalyzer 2100, and then quantified again using the KAPA Library Quantification kit. Each immunoSEQ 96-well plate was sequenced on its own single-read 150-cycle Illumina NextSeq 550 flow cell. Turning to the authors' computational methods: Because the immunoSEQ output held only junctional sequences and lacked quality scores, the filtering could not match the filtering applied to full-length reads. To assign V/J genes and CDR3, sequences were annotated against IMGT germline references using PyIR, a Python wrapper for IgBLAST v1.9. Reads were filtered out if the reads had weak V/J assignments (E-value above 1e-6), no CDR3, stop codons, out-of-frame junctions, or ambiguous translated residues. A V3J clonotype was defined by an identical inferred V gene, J gene, and CDR3 amino acid sequence. To compute the percentage overlap between repertoires, the number of shared unique clonotypes was divided by the size of the smaller repertoire. Repertoire richness was assessed with RTK rarefaction, the Chao1 estimator, and Recon v2.1 estimates of unobserved clonotypes. OLGA was used to compute generation probabilities for all TCRbeta clonotypes that the gDNA method yielded from a handful of donors. TCRdb took this table from immuneACCESS and kept in-frame rearrangements with V and J called. Such tables lack part of the clones; where checked against another copy, unresolved V genes explain under half of the gap, and the rest is unexplained. V, J and clone size are taken as reported in that table, and D and trimming were inferred from the DNA itself. Here the sample has under 600,000 clones; roughly 98% occur a single time. The ten largest clones represent 0.25% to 0.35% of the sample.

The CDR3 starts with the cysteine, ends with the phenylalanine, and has 17 residues. Only the CDR3 DNA stays, 51 bases, in frame from base 1. From a lookup of the germline V gene, CDR1 and CDR2 are SGHRS and YFSETQ. Sequenced sample: naive CD8+ T cells sorted from blood. This specimen's cell subset or site label, interpreted: CD45RA+CCR7+. This TCR was sampled from a man aged 25-45 years in good health. The V and J segments used are TRBV5-1 and TRBJ2-3; 8 central nucleotides agree with TRBD2. The DNA reads TGCGCCAGCAGTTTGGCGCTAGCGGGTTATCGGGCAGATACGCAGTATTTT. It codes for CASSLALAGYRADTQYF.